The sequence of this T cell receptor beta chain was determined in a study of identical twins. Notes on the study in general: Not following the same donors, the study drew its conclusions from cross-sectional statistical analysis.

This CDR3 spans 12 amino acids. The germline gives CDR1 SQVTM, CDR2 ANQGSEA. The V and J ends lost 4 bases and 4 bases respectively, with 10 bases between them. This clonotype showed up just a few times. Antigen unknown. Carrying unique molecular identifiers, the cDNA also gained a universal primer site through template switching. Each CDR3 protein gets one entry after TCRdb re-called the 5' RACE reads with MiXCR. Of roughly 220,000 distinct CDR3 sequences in the sample, 6.5% were seen once. The same data also went into a second study, on T cells expressing NK-cell markers.

The sample comprised CD8+ T cells sorted from blood. V gene TRBV29-1 combines with J gene TRBJ1-1, with a tentative D call TRBD1 (5 bases). This TCR was recovered from a young woman in good health. As DNA, the CDR3 is TGCAGCGTTGCTCCGGGACCCACTGAAGCTTTCTTT. Translated, it gives CSVAPGPTEAFF. The full variable domain, in which reference TRBV29-1 and TRBJ1-1 provide the parts outside the CDR3, is SAVISQKPSRDICQRGTSLTIQCQVDSQVTMMFWYRQQPGQSLTLIATANQGSEATYESGFVIDKFPISRPNLTFSTLTVSNMSPEDSSIYLCSVAPGPTEAFFGQGTRLTVV.